The 15 T cell receptor beta chains below all came from one sample that was sequenced in a study of blood T cell repertoires in COVID-19. TCRdb's table, derived via immunoSEQ multiplex PCR, lists solely in-frame clones and lacks some. This sample has about 360,000 clones, with around nine tenths found just once. Source material: peripheral blood. The receptors were gathered from a human donor in a cohort sampled during active COVID-19.

This clone showed up just a few times. The chain recombines TRBV18 with TRBJ1-1; 8 nucleotides match TRBD1. The ends lost 3 bases at V and 4 bases at J; junction bases unmatched: 13. Germline lookup yields CDR1 KGHSH and CDR2 LQKENI. CDR3 size: 17 residues. CDR3: CASSPVHRGYGGTEAFF. CDR3 bases: TGTGCCAGCTCACCTGTCCACAGGGGGTACGGGGGCACTGAAGCTTTCTTT.

The chain is built from TRBV3-1 (or the pseudogene TRBV3-2) and TRBJ2-1, with 12 positions matching TRBD2. The CDR3 runs to 19 residues. In germline, CDR1 is LGHDT, CDR2 YNNKEL (reference sequence). Unmatched junction bases numbered 8, after V lost 0 bases and J lost 2 bases. The DNA of the CDR3 is TGTGCCAGCAGCCAAGATCCCACCGGACTAGCGGGGACCTACAATGAGCAGTTCTTC. Its translation is CASSQDPTGLAGTYNEQFF.

The V and J genes are TRBV25-1 and TRBJ2-5; D may be TRBD1 (5 bases). With 10 bases removed from V and 5 bases from J, the gap between germline ends came to 17 bases. In germline, CDR1 is MGHDK, CDR2 SYGVNS. This CDR3 has 13 residues. CDR3 sequence: CATLDDPGETQYF. The CDR3 region has the DNA TGTGCCACCCTCGATGACCCAGGGGAGACCCAGTACTTC.

The chain recombines TRBV4-1 with TRBJ2-3, with a possible D match to TRBD2 (6 bases). CDR1 and CDR2 from the germline V gene are MGHRA and YSYEKL. The CDR3 loop spans 15 amino acids. The germline V and J ends were trimmed by 0 bases and 9 bases, with 16 bases remaining between them. The DNA of the CDR3 is TGCGCCAGCAGCCAAGATGGTTTACCTCGGGGGACGCAGTATTTT. Amino acids: CASSQDGLPRGTQYF.

V and J are TRBV19 and TRBJ1-4, with a possible D match to TRBD1 (5 bases). The CDR3 has 14 residues. Trimming pared 6 bases from V and 3 bases from J, leaving 11 bases between. The germline V gene encodes CDR1 LNHDA and CDR2 SQIVND (reference sequence). The CDR3, as DNA: TGTGCCAGTAGAGTTCGACAGCCTAATGAAAAACTGTTTTTT. Translated: CASRVRQPNEKLFF.

V and J are TRBV13 and TRBJ2-1; 7 bases match TRBD2. The CDR3 consists of 18 residues. Germline CDR1 reads PRHDT; CDR2 reads FYEKMQ (reference sequence). J was trimmed by 0 bases and V by 5 bases; bases with no gene match: 13. CDR3 coding DNA: TGTGCCAGCAGCCTCTTGAGGAGCGGGGAGAGCTCCTACAATGAGCAGTTCTTC. As protein: CASSLLRSGESSYNEQFF.

In regard to this clone: The same CDR3 arises from other DNA sequences in this sample as well. The chain links TRBV6-5 to TRBJ1-5; D perhaps matches TRBD1 (6 bases). Germline CDR1 MNHEY, CDR2 SVGAGI. The CDR3 is 13 amino acids. Trimming removed 6 bases at V and 6 bases at J, with 12 bases between. The CDR3 here is CASRNRVGQPQHF. CDR3 nucleotides: TGTGCCAGCAGGAACAGGGTTGGTCAGCCCCAGCATTTT.

This chain joins TRBV5-6 and TRBJ2-7; perhaps TRBD1 as D (5 bases). Germline V gene data show CDR1 as SGHDT and CDR2 as YYEEEE. The CDR3 spans 15 residues. Trimming left V 2 bases short and J 0 bases short, with 12 bases between. CDR3 nucleotide sequence: TGTGCCAGCAGCTTCAGTACAGGACACTCCTACGAGCAGTACTTC. Protein sequence: CASSFSTGHSYEQYF.

This rearrangement joins TRBV5-1 to TRBJ1-1; D is possibly TRBD1 (6 bases). Germline-derived CDR1 and CDR2 are SGHRS and YFSETQ. Trimming took 0 bases from V and 1 from J, leaving 13 bases between them. CDR3 size: 16 residues. CDR3 coding DNA: TGCGCCAGCAGCTTGGGGGCAGGGGTTGGGAACACTGAAGCTTTCTTT. Protein sequence: CASSLGAGVGNTEAFF.

This chain joins TRBV25-1 and TRBJ2-2; TRBD1 might be the D (5 bases). The CDR3 loop spans 15 amino acids. The germline V and J ends were trimmed by 10 bases and 5 bases, with 20 bases remaining between them. The germline V gene has CDR1 MGHDK and CDR2 SYGVNS. CDR3: CATQKTTELTGELFF. For the CDR3, the DNA is TGTGCCACCCAAAAAACGACAGAATTGACCGGGGAGCTGTTTTTT.

This clone was recorded only once. This chain joins TRBV7-9 and TRBJ2-1; D gene ambiguous. CDR3 length equals 11 residues. Germline values: CDR1 SEHNR, CDR2 FQNEAQ (reference sequence). With 5 bases removed from V and 7 bases from J, the gap between germline ends came to 6 bases. Here the CDR3 reads CASSVQNEQFF. DNA of the CDR3: TGTGCCAGCAGCGTTCAAAATGAGCAGTTCTTC.

This clone was counted a few times. The chain joins TRBV5-4 to TRBJ2-3; 7 bases match TRBD2. Trimming cost V 0 bases and J 4 bases; bases outside gene matches: 11. Germline CDR1 SGHNT, CDR2 YYREEE (reference sequence). The CDR3 loop spans 17 amino acids. CDR3 nucleotide sequence: TGTGCCAGCAGCTTGGGGGGGGGTCTAGCGTGGGCAGATACGCAGTATTTT. Its translation is CASSLGGGLAWADTQYF. The whole variable domain, remainder taken from reference TRBV5-4 and TRBJ2-3, is ETGVTQSPTHLIKTRGQQVTLRCSSQSGHNTVSWYQQALGQGPQFIFQYYREEENGRGNFPPRFSGLQFPNYSSELNVNALELDDSALYLCASSLGGGLAWADTQYFGPGTRLTVL.

The chain carries TRBV2 and TRBJ2-1; TRBD2 is a possible D gene (6 bases). The V gene's germline CDR1 is SNHLY and CDR2 FYNNEI. The CDR3 totals 14 residues. V lost 8 bases, J lost 9 bases, and 20 bases lay in between. The CDR3 is CASRWDWRTGEQFF. CDR3 coding DNA: TGTGCCAGCCGTTGGGACTGGAGGACCGGTGAGCAGTTCTTC.

CDR3 sequence reads: CASSARQGVLETQYF. In DNA form, the CDR3 reads TGTGCCAGCAGCGCGCGACAGGGGGTTCTAGAGACCCAGTACTTC. The V call is TRBV9, the J call TRBJ2-5, with 9 bases matching TRBD1. The CDR3 has 15 residues. V shed 3 bases and J 4 bases; nucleotides not matched to a gene: 7. CDR1 and CDR2 (germline): SGDLS, YYNGEE.

In the case of this clone: Other DNA sequences in this sample translate to the same CDR3. The chain links TRBV11-3 to TRBJ2-1; 9 nucleotides agree with TRBD2. This CDR3 comprises 14 residues. Losses at the gene ends were 1 base for V and 8 bases for J; bases not matched to a gene: 3. The germline gives CDR1 SGHNT, CDR2 YENEEA. As DNA, the CDR3 is TGTGCCAGCAGCTTAGTAGCGGGGGCGGATGAGCAGTTCTTC. Translated: CASSLVAGADEQFF.